This T cell receptor beta chain appears in the sequencing data of a study of regulatory T cells in long-lasting Graves disease. Notes on the study in general: Thyroid tissue went unstudied; only peripheral blood was examined.

TCR beta libraries were built with iRepertoire HTBI primers and Arm-PCR of CDR3 regions. In TCRdb, the multiplex PCR reads were re-called with MiXCR into one record per CDR3 protein. The sample includes fewer than 400,000 distinct CDR3 sequences, 15% to 20% of them seen just once. The time point denotes: newly diagnosed GD, antithyroid drugs for less than 3 months. From PBMCs, RNA was extracted and then used to make the TCR library. Patients of an endocrinology department in Xi'an, China, were included. About this clonotype itself: Its cognate antigen is unknown.

Germline V gene lookup returns CDR1 MNHNS and CDR2 SASEGT. The CDR3 is 13 residues long. The V and J ends lost 7 bases and 3 bases, in that order; junction bases with no gene match: 5. This TCR was sampled from a female donor with Graves disease. The source material was peripheral blood mononuclear cells (PBMCs), sampled at new diagnosis, from a patient treated with antithyroid drugs. The chain employs TRBV6-1 and TRBJ2-7, with 8 bases that match TRBD2. The CDR3 nucleotides are TGTGCCAGCACCTCGGGGGGGAGCTACGAGCAGTACTTC. Translation: CASTSGGSYEQYF.